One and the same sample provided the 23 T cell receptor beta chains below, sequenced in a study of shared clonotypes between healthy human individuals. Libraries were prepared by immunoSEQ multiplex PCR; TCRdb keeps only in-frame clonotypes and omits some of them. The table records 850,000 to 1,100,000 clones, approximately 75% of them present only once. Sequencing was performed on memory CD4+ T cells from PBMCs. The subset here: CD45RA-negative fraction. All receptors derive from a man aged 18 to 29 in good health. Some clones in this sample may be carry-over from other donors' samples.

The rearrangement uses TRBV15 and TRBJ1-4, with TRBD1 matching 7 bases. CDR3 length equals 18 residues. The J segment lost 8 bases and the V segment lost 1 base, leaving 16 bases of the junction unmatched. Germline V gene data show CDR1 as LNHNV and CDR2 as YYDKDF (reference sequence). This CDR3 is CATSRGYPQGGGEEKLFF. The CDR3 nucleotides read TGTGCCACCAGCAGAGGCTACCCGCAGGGGGGCGGGGAGGAAAAACTGTTTTTT.

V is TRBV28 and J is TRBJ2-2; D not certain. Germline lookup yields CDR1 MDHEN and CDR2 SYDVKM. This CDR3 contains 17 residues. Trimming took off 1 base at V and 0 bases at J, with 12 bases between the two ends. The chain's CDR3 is CASSLSALAANTGELFF. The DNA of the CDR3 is TGTGCCAGCAGTTTATCTGCGTTAGCCGCGAACACCGGGGAGCTGTTTTTT.

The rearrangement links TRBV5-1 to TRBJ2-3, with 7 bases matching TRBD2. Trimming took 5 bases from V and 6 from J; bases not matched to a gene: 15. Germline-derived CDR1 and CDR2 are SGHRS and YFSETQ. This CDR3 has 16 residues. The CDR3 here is CASRSAGGSLRDTQYF. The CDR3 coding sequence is TGCGCCAGCAGGAGTGCCGGCGGGAGCTTGAGGGATACGCAGTATTTT.

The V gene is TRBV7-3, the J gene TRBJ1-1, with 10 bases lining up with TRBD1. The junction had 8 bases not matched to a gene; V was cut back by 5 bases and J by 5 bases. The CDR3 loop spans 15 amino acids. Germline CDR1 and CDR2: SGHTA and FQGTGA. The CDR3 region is CASSPTGGARTEAFF. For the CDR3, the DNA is TGTGCCAGCAGCCCGACAGGGGGCGCGAGGACTGAAGCTTTCTTT.

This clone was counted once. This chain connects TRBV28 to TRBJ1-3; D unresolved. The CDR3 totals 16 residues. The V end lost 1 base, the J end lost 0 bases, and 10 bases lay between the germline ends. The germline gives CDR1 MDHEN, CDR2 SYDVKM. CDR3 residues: CASSLSGLVSGNTIYF. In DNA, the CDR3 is TGTGCCAGCAGTTTATCAGGACTCGTCTCTGGAAACACCATATATTTT.

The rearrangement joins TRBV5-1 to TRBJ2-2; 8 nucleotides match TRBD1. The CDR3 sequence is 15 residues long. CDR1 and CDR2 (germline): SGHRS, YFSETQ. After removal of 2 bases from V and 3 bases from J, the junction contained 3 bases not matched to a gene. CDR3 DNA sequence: TGCGCCAGCAGCTTCGGGACAGGCCACACCGGGGAGCTGTTTTTT. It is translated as CASSFGTGHTGELFF.

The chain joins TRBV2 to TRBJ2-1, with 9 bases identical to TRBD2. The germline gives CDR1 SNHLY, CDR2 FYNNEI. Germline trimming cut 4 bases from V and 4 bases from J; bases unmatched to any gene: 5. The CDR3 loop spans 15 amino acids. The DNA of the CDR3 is TGTGCCAGCAGTGTGGCGGGAGGGATTTACAATGAGCAGTTCTTC. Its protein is CASSVAGGIYNEQFF.

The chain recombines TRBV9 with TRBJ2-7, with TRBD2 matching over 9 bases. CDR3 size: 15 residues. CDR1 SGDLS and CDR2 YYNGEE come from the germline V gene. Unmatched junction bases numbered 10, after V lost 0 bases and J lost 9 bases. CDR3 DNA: TGTGCCAGCAGCGTAGCTGCGACTAGCGGCATATGGCAGTACTTC. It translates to CASSVAATSGIWQYF.

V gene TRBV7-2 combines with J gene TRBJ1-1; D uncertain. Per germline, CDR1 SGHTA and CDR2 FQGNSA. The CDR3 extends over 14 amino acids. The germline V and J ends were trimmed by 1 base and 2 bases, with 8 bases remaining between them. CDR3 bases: TGTGCCAGCAGCTTAGGCCGGATAAACACTGAAGCTTTCTTT. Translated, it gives CASSLGRINTEAFF.

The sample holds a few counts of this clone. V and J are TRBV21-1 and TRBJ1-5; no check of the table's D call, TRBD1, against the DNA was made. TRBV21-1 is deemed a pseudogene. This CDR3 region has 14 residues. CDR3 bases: TGTGCCAGCAGCAATACAGGGGAAGGGCAGCCCCAGCATTTT. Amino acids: CASSNTGEGQPQHF.

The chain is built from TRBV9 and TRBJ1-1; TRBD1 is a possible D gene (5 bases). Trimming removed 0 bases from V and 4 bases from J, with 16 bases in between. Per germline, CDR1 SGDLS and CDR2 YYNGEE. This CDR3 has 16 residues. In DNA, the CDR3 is TGTGCCAGCAGCGTAGGGGGCCGGGGCATGAGCACTGAAGCTTTCTTT. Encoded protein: CASSVGGRGMSTEAFF.

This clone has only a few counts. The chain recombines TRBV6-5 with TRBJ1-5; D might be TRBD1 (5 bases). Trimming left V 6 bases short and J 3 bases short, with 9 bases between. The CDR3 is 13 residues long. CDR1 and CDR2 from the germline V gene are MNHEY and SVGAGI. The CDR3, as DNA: TGTGCCAGCAGAGGACAAATCAATCAGCCCCAGCATTTT. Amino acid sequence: CASRGQINQPQHF.

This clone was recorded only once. The CDR3 region has the DNA TGTGCCAGCAGCCCGAACGGACAGTTGGGTAACACTGAAGCTTTCTTT. This codes for CASSPNGQLGNTEAFF. The gene calls are TRBV14 and TRBJ1-1; the D gene is possibly TRBD1 (6 bases). There are 16 residues in the CDR3. V was shortened by 4 bases and J by 2 bases, with 17 bases between the two germline ends. The germline gives CDR1 SGHDN, CDR2 FVKESK.

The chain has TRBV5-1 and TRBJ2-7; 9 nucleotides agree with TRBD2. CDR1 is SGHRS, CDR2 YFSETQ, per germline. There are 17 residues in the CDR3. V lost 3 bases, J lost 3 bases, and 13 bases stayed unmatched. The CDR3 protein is CASSSYAGTSSYYEQYF. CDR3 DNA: TGCGCCAGCAGCTCCTACGCCGGGACTAGCAGCTACTACGAGCAGTACTTC. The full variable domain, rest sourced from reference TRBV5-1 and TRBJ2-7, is KAGVTQTPRYLIKTRGQQVTLSCSPISGHRSVSWYQQTPGQGLQFLFEYFSETQRNKGNFPGRFSGRQFSNSRSEMNVSTLELGDSALYLCASSSYAGTSSYYEQYFGPGTRLTVT.

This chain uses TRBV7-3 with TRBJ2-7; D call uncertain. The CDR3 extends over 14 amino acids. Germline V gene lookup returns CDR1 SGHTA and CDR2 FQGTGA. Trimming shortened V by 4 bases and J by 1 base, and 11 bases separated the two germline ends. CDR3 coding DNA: TGTGCCAGCAGCTCGGTGATAGAATCCTACGAGCAGTACTTC. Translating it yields CASSSVIESYEQYF.

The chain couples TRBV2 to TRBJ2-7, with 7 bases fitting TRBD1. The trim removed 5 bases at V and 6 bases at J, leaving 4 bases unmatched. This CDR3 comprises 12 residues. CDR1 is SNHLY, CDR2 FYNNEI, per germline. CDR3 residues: CASSFTGAEQYF. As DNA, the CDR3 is TGTGCCAGCAGTTTTACAGGGGCCGAGCAGTACTTC.

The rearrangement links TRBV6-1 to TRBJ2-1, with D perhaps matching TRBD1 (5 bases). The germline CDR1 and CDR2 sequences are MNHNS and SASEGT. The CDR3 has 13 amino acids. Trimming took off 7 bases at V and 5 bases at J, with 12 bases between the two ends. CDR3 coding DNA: TGTGCCAGCAAGGGGTCTCGAAACAATGAGCAGTTCTTC. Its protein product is CASKGSRNNEQFF.

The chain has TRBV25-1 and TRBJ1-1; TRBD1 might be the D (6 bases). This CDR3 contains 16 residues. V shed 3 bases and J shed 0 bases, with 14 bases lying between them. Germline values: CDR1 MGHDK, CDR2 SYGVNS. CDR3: CASSDPTTGMNTEAFF. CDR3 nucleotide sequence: TGTGCCAGCAGTGATCCCACGACAGGTATGAACACTGAAGCTTTCTTT.

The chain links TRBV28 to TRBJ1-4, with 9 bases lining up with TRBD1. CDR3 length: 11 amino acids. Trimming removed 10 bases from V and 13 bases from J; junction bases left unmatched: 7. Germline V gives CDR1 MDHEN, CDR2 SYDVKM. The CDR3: CATKRDRALFF. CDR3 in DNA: TGTGCCACCAAACGGGACAGGGCACTGTTTTTT.

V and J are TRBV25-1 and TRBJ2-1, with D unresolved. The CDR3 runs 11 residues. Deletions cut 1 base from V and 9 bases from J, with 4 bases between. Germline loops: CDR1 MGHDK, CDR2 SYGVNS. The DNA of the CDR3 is TGTGCCAGCAGTGAATTGGGTGAGCAGTTCTTC. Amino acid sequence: CASSELGEQFF.

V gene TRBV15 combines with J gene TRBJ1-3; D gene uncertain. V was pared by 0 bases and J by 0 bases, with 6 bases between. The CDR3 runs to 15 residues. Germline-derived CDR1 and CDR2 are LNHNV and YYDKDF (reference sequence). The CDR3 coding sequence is TGTGCCACCAGCAGAGATCTGAGCTCTGGAAACACCATATATTTT. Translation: CATSRDLSSGNTIYF.

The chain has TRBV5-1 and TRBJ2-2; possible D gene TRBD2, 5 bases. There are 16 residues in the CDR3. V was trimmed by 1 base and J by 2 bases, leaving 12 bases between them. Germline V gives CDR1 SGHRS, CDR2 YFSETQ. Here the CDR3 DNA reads TGCGCCAGCAGCTTGAATCCGGGGATTAACACCGGGGAGCTGTTTTTT. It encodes CASSLNPGINTGELFF.

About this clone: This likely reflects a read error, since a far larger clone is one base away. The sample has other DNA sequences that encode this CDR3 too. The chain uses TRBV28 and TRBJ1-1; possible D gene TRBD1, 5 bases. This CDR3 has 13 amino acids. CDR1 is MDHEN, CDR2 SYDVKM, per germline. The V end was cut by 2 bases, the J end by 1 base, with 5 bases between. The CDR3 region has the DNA TGTGCCAGCAGTTTACAGGGGAACACTGAAGCTTTCTTT. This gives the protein CASSLQGNTEAFF.